One sample yielded the 14 T cell receptor beta chains listed below, sequenced in a study of T cells in Graves' hyperthyroidism and ophthalmopathy. There were TCR beta CDR3 regions amplified from RNA transcripts. The TCR CDR3 was amplified in a first-round RT-PCR using the HTBI primer set. Via MiXCR, TCRdb re-called the multiplex PCR reads, giving one row per CDR3 protein. The sample holds roughly 570,000 distinct CDR3 sequences, 46% seen once. Input material: peripheral blood or thyroid tissue (not recorded which). Every receptor here comes from a woman under 30 with Graves' hyperthyroidism.

This chain uses TRBV5-1 with TRBJ1-4; tentative D call: TRBD1 (5 bases). The ends were cut back, 0 bases at V and 6 bases at J, with 12 bases in the middle. The CDR3 sequence is 15 residues long. The germline V gene has CDR1 SGHRS and CDR2 YFSETQ. CDR3 in DNA: TGCGCCAGCAGCTTGGGGGCCGGGACCGATGAAAAACTGTTTTTT. Amino acid sequence: CASSLGAGTDEKLFF.

The gene calls are TRBV30 and TRBJ1-1; D uncertain. The CDR3 is 11 amino acids. Per germline, CDR1 GTSNPN and CDR2 SVGIG (reference sequence). V dropped 4 bases and J dropped 4 bases, with 7 bases sitting between them. CDR3 coding DNA: TGTGCCTGGAAGCCCGGCACTGAAGCTTTCTTT. It codes for CAWKPGTEAFF.

The chain combines TRBV5-1 with TRBJ2-7, with 7 nucleotides matching TRBD2. The J call may be mistaken, given a closer DNA end match to TRBJ2-1. This CDR3 spans 14 amino acids. The germline V gene encodes CDR1 SGHRS and CDR2 YFSETQ. CDR3 DNA sequence: TGCGCCAGCAGCCTACAGGCGGGGGTTAATGAGCAGTTCTTC. This gives the protein CASSLQAGVNEQFF.

This rearrangement joins TRBV29-1 to TRBJ1-2; D uncertain. Trimming stripped 8 bases from V and 8 bases from J, with 12 bases between. The CDR3 length is 10 residues. Germline V lookup: CDR1 SQVTM, CDR2 ANQGSEA. The CDR3 DNA sequence: TGCAGCCAAGAGGGTGAGGGCTACACCTTC. It encodes CSQEGEGYTF.

This clonotype was found many times. The rearrangement uses TRBV10-3 and TRBJ2-7; 7 positions match TRBD2. This CDR3 region has 14 residues. Germline V gene lookup returns CDR1 ENHRY and CDR2 SYGVKD. Trimming took 5 bases from V and 3 from J; bases not matched to a gene: 7. CDR3 nucleotides: TGTGCCATCAGTCGGGGGGAAGGCGGCTACGAGCAGTACTTC. Amino acids: CAISRGEGGYEQYF.

Details on this clonotype: Given the absence of the conserved phenylalanine or tryptophan at the CDR3 end, a read error is likely. The limits of the CDR3 on the DNA are not certain, so only TCRdb's listed CDR3 is given. The chain recombines TRBV9 with TRBJ2-6. CDR1 is SGDLS, CDR2 YYNGEE, per germline. The CDR3 has 12 amino acids, counting both end residues. The CDR3 spells CASHSGANVLVL.

The chain is built from TRBV5-1 and TRBJ2-4, with 9 bases matching TRBD1. V was pared by 2 bases and J by 5 bases, with 5 bases of the junction left unmatched. From germline, CDR1 is SGHRS and CDR2 YFSETQ. The CDR3 length is 15 residues. DNA for the CDR3: TGCGCCAGCAGCTTACAGGGGGCACGAGAAAACATTCAGTACTTC. Protein: CASSLQGARENIQYF. The full variable domain, completed using reference TRBV5-1 and TRBJ2-4, is KAGVTQTPRYLIKTRGQQVTLSCSPISGHRSVSWYQQTPGQGLQFLFEYFSETQRNKGNFPGRFSGRQFSNSRSEMNVSTLELGDSALYLCASSLQGARENIQYFGAGTRLSVL.

In its sample, this clonotype was seen a few times. The chain links TRBV7-6 to TRBJ2-1, with no clear D. Germline-derived CDR1 and CDR2 are SGHVS and FNYEAQ. The V gene lost 1 base and the J gene lost 9 bases, with 7 bases spanning the gap. The CDR3 spans 12 residues. The CDR3 nucleotides are TGTGCCAGCAGCTTAGAAGGAATTGAGCAGTTCTTC. Protein product: CASSLEGIEQFF.

This clonotype came up once. The junction differs from germline at one of its ends, possibly a read error. The chain carries TRBV2 and TRBJ1-6, with a weak D call TRBD1 (5 bases). Per the germline V gene, CDR1 is SNHLY and CDR2 is FYNNEI. The CDR3 covers 19 residues. The CDR3 reads CASLVRGSQELGHNPPLHF. In DNA, the CDR3 is TGTGCCAGCTTAGTGAGGGGCAGTCAGGAACTCGGGCATAATCCACCCCTCCACTTT.

This clonotype has ten or more counts. The chain is built from TRBV10-3 and TRBJ2-7; D gene ambiguous. CDR3 length: 14 amino acids. In germline, CDR1 is ENHRY, CDR2 SYGVKD. The V gene lost 3 bases and the J gene lost 1 base, with 10 bases spanning the gap. The CDR3 loop reads CAISDTDGSYEQYF. CDR3 bases: TGTGCCATCAGTGATACGGACGGGTCCTACGAGCAGTACTTC.

This clonotype was seen only a few times. This could be a read error, since a much larger clone is one nucleotide away. V is TRBV12-3 or TRBV12-4 and J is TRBJ1-2, with D possibly matching TRBD1 (5 bases). The length of the CDR3 is 17 residues. CDR3 residues: CAISESPPGSRGYGYTF. In DNA, the CDR3 is TGTGCCATCAGTGAATCCCCGCCGGGGTCAAGGGGCTATGGCTACACCTTC.

The table lists this clonotype with many counts. This chain links TRBV20-1 with TRBJ2-7, with D tentatively TRBD2 (6 bases). Germline CDR1 reads DFQATT; CDR2 reads SNEGSKA (reference sequence). Trimming left V 3 bases short and J 6 bases short, with 18 bases between. The CDR3 covers 14 residues. CDR3 residues: CSARGLRDEGEQYF. CDR3 in DNA: TGCAGTGCTAGGGGTCTGCGGGACGAGGGCGAGCAGTACTTC.

The V and J genes are TRBV7-3 and TRBJ2-7; 9 bases are a match to TRBD1. Losses at the gene ends were 1 base for V and 3 bases for J; bases not matched to a gene: 10. Germline V lookup: CDR1 SGHTA, CDR2 FQGTGA. The CDR3 extends over 17 amino acids. CDR3 coding DNA: TGTGCCAGCAGCTTAATCGGCGGGACAGGGCCAGTCTACGAGCAGTACTTC. The encoded protein is CASSLIGGTGPVYEQYF.

The rearrangement links TRBV10-3 to TRBJ2-5, with D possibly being TRBD2 (6 bases). V lost 3 bases and J lost 1, with 15 bases in between. Germline CDR1 is ENHRY and CDR2 is SYGVKD. The CDR3 is 16 residues long. CDR3 sequence: CAISDSWGRPQETQYF. CDR3 DNA: TGTGCCATCAGTGATTCTTGGGGGAGGCCCCAAGAGACCCAGTACTTC.